These 18 T cell receptor beta chains share one sample of origin, sequenced in a study of cytomegalovirus exposure and HLA in healthy donors. 60 Vbeta and 13 Jbeta primers were used in PCR. Profiling relied on immunoSEQ multiplex PCR, and the TCRdb table lists in-frame clones only, not all of them. Found here are under 200,000 clones, approximately 82% of them singletons; the top ten hold 5% to 7.5%. Input material: PBMCs. These receptors all stem from a man aged 45 to 65 in good health and CMV-seropositive.

This clone was recorded once. The chain couples TRBV4-1 to TRBJ2-5; TRBD1 matches 7 bases. This CDR3 is 15 amino acids long. Per germline, CDR1 MGHRA and CDR2 YSYEKL. The trim removed 4 bases at V and 2 bases at J, leaving 7 bases unmatched. The CDR3 here is CASSPGTDLQETQYF. The CDR3, as DNA: TGCGCCAGCAGCCCGGGGACAGACCTTCAAGAGACCCAGTACTTC.

V is TRBV13 and J is TRBJ2-7; 11 bases map to TRBD1. The length of the CDR3 is 15 residues. Germline V lookup: CDR1 PRHDT, CDR2 FYEKMQ (reference sequence). J gave up 5 bases and V 5 bases, and 8 bases lay outside the gene matches. This CDR3 reads CASSPSDRGQNEQYF. The CDR3 bases are TGTGCCAGCAGCCCCTCGGACAGGGGGCAAAACGAGCAGTACTTC. The entire variable domain, with the rest obtained from reference TRBV13 and TRBJ2-7, is as follows: AAGVIQSPRHLIKEKRETATLKCYPIPRHDTVYWYQQGPGQDPQFLISFYEKMQSDKGSIPDRFSAQQFSDYHSELNMSSLELGDSALYFCASSPSDRGQNEQYFGPGTRLTVT.

The rearrangement uses TRBV21-1 and TRBJ2-3; the listed D gene, TRBD2, was not tested against the DNA. TRBV21-1 counts as a pseudogene. The CDR3 consists of 16 residues. The CDR3 sequence: CASTAGLAGKTDTQYF. The CDR3 nucleotides are TGTGCCAGCACCGCCGGACTAGCGGGGAAAACAGATACGCAGTATTTT.

The rearrangement links TRBV4-1 to TRBJ1-1, with 7 bases aligning to TRBD1. Unmatched junction bases numbered 20, after V lost 2 bases and J lost 2 bases. The germline gives CDR1 MGHRA, CDR2 YSYEKL. The CDR3 runs 20 residues. CDR3 amino acids: CASSQLKTGSTWGLNTEAFF. The CDR3 DNA sequence: TGCGCCAGCAGCCAACTTAAGACAGGGTCGACATGGGGATTAAACACTGAAGCTTTCTTT.

The chain joins TRBV29-1 to TRBJ1-2; 10 bases align to TRBD1. Germline-derived CDR1 and CDR2 are SQVTM and ANQGSEA. The CDR3 extends over 15 amino acids. Trimming took 1 base from V and 2 from J; bases not matched to a gene: 4. CDR3 DNA sequence: TGCAGCGTTGAAGTTAGGGGACAGGGGAACTATGGCTACACCTTC. It translates to CSVEVRGQGNYGYTF.

The rearrangement joins TRBV5-4 to TRBJ2-2, with 10 nucleotides matching TRBD2. The CDR3 consists of 16 residues. Germline trimming cut 6 bases from V and 7 bases from J; bases unmatched to any gene: 12. Germline CDR1 SGHNT, CDR2 YYREEE (reference sequence). The chain's CDR3 is CASTQGGLALVGELFF. The CDR3 bases are TGTGCCAGCACCCAAGGGGGACTAGCGCTTGTCGGGGAGCTGTTTTTT.

For the CDR3, the DNA is TGCGCCAGCAGTGAGTACCGACAGTCCCAAGCTTTCTTT. This sequence encodes CASSEYRQSQAFF. The chain links TRBV10-2 to TRBJ1-1; possibly TRBD1 for D (5 bases). The V and J ends lost 1 base and 9 bases respectively, with 12 bases between them. The germline gives CDR1 WSHSY, CDR2 SAAADI. This CDR3 is built from 13 residues.

The rearrangement uses TRBV7-8 and TRBJ2-7, with TRBD1 matching 10 bases. CDR1 is SGHVS, CDR2 FQNEAQ, per germline. This CDR3 comprises 16 residues. With V trimmed by 3 bases and J by 5 bases, 10 bases remained unmatched. CDR3: CASSLASGTGEDEQYF. DNA for the CDR3: TGTGCCAGCAGCTTGGCGTCCGGGACAGGGGAGGACGAGCAGTACTTC.

This rearrangement joins TRBV6-1 to TRBJ2-7, with 8 positions matching TRBD2. This CDR3 is built from 16 residues. Trimming took 3 bases from V and 4 from J; bases not matched to a gene: 11. The V gene's germline CDR1 is MNHNS and CDR2 SASEGT. This chain's CDR3 is CASSDPPTSVLYEQYV. Here the CDR3 DNA reads TGTGCCAGCAGTGACCCGCCGACTAGCGTGCTATACGAGCAGTACGTC.

Written as DNA, the CDR3 is TGTGCCAGCAGCTCAGTGGACAAAATTGGATATGGCTACACCTTC. This translates into CASSSVDKIGYGYTF. This chain uses TRBV11-2 with TRBJ1-2, with D possibly being TRBD1 (5 bases). The V gene's germline CDR1 is SGHAT and CDR2 FQNNGV. Trimming cost V 4 bases and J 5 bases, with 17 bases left between them. The CDR3 has 15 residues.

The chain combines TRBV9 with TRBJ1-2; TRBD1 is a possible D gene (5 bases). Trimming stripped 0 bases from V and 0 bases from J, with 9 bases between. From germline, CDR1 is SGDLS and CDR2 YYNGEE. The length of the CDR3 is 15 residues. The CDR3 here is CASSVGGRANYGYTF. The CDR3 DNA reads TGTGCCAGCAGCGTAGGTGGCAGGGCTAACTATGGCTACACCTTC.

In regard to this clone: The junction departs from the called germline gene at one end, perhaps through a read error. This chain uses TRBV5-1 with TRBJ2-7; tentative D call: TRBD1 (6 bases). The CDR3 has 13 amino acids. In germline, CDR1 is SGHRS, CDR2 YFSETQ. Here the CDR3 reads CASRVGGTEEQYF. The CDR3 region has the DNA TGTGCCAGCAGGGTAGGGGGTACGGAGGAGCAGTACTTC.

The rearrangement uses TRBV11-3 and TRBJ2-6; 10 bases fit TRBD1. Per the germline V gene, CDR1 is SGHNT and CDR2 is YENEEA. Trimming took 0 bases from V and 3 from J; bases not matched to a gene: 8. This CDR3 has 19 residues. This CDR3 is CASSLDKDRGLLGANVLTF. The CDR3, as DNA: TGTGCCAGCAGCTTAGATAAGGACAGGGGGTTACTTGGGGCCAACGTCCTGACTTTC.

The chain uses TRBV5-5 and TRBJ1-5, with D unclear. The CDR3 is 16 residues long. Between the trimmed V and J ends, which lost 4 bases and 0 bases, there was a span of 14 bases. The germline V gene has CDR1 SGHKS and CDR2 YYEKEE (reference sequence). CDR3 DNA: TGTGCCAGCAGCCTAAGTTTCTCTTATAGCAATCAGCCCCAGCATTTT. Amino acids: CASSLSFSYSNQPQHF.

The genes are TRBV6-5 and TRBJ2-1; the D is unclear. CDR1 is MNHEY and CDR2 is SVGAGI in the germline V gene. V was cut by 4 bases and J by 9 bases, with 13 bases left in between. The CDR3 sequence is 13 residues long. CDR3 in amino acids: CASSSYQSGEQFF. The DNA for the CDR3 is TGTGCCAGCAGTTCTTACCAATCGGGTGAGCAGTTCTTC.

The rearrangement joins TRBV5-1 to TRBJ2-5, with 7 bases aligning to TRBD1. V was pared by 4 bases and J by 2 bases, with 5 bases of the junction left unmatched. This CDR3 comprises 14 residues. CDR1 and CDR2 (germline): SGHRS, YFSETQ. Here the CDR3 DNA reads TGCGCCAGCAGCCAAACAGGGGCTCAAGAGACCCAGTACTTC. Its protein is CASSQTGAQETQYF.

The genes are TRBV6-1 and TRBJ2-7; 8 bases fit TRBD1. The germline V gene has CDR1 MNHNS and CDR2 SASEGT. The CDR3 spans 15 residues. V gave up 6 bases and J gave up 2 bases; unmatched junction bases: 9. The DNA for the CDR3 is TGTGCCAGCAGGGGTTCAGGGGGCACGACCTACGAGCAGTACGTC. It yields the protein CASRGSGGTTYEQYV.

This chain joins TRBV5-8 and TRBJ2-5; 9 positions agree with TRBD2. Germline V gene sequence: CDR1 SGHTS, CDR2 YDEGEE. The CDR3 covers 17 residues. With 4 bases clipped from V and 4 bases from J, the junction kept 14 bases outside the gene matches. As DNA, the CDR3 is TGTGCCAGCAGCCCAATGGGTAGCGGGAGAGGGAGAGAGACCCAGTACTTC. Protein sequence: CASSPMGSGRGRETQYF.